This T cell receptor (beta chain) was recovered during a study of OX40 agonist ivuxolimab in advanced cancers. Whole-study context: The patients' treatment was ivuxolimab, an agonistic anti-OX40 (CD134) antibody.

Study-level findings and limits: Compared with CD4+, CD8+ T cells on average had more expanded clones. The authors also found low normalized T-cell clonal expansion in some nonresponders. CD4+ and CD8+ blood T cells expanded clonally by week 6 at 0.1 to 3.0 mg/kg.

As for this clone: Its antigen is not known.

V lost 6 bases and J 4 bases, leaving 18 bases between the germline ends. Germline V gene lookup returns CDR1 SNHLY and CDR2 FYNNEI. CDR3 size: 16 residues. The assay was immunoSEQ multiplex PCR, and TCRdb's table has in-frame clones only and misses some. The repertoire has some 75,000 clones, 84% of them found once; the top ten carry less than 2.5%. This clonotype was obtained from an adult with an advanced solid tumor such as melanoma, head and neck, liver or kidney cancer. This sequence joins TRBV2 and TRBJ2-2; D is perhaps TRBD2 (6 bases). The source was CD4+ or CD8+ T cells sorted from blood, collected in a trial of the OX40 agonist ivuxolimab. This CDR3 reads CASRWREGSGTGELFF. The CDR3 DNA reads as TGTGCCAGCAGGTGGCGGGAAGGGTCGGGCACCGGGGAGCTGTTTTTT.